These T cell receptor beta chains were read from a single sample in a study of cytomegalovirus exposure and HLA in healthy donors. The method was immunoSEQ multiplex PCR; TCRdb's version includes in-frame clones alone and lacks a portion of them. The sample carries some 140,000 clones, approximately 80% recorded once. Sequenced: PBMCs. The origin of the receptors is a man aged 30-40 years in good health and CMV-seropositive. CDR3s include the opening cysteine and the closing phenylalanine or tryptophan. The D gene is left open where the match is weak. Some rows mark clone size as missing; the rest say once, few, many or name a class of expanded clone.

>NA|TRBJ2-7|TRBV15|TRBD1
CATSRGTGSSYEQYF
TGTGCCACCAGCAGAGGGACAGGGAGCTCCTACGAGCAGTACTTC
>NA|TRBJ2-2|TRBV27|TRBD1
CASSPGTGGTGELFF
TGTGCCAGCAGCCCCGGGACAGGAGGAACCGGGGAGCTGTTTTTT
>NA|TRBJ1-2|TRBV2|NA
CASTPGGAPNYGYTF
TGTGCCAGCACCCCGGGGGGGGCGCCCAACTATGGCTACACCTTC
>NA|TRBJ2-1|TRBV9|NA
CASGPLTVYNEQFF
TGTGCCAGCGGGCCCCTTACGGTCTACAATGAGCAGTTCTTC
>few|TRBJ1-2|TRBV2|NA
CASRGVRANYGYTF
TGTGCCAGCAGAGGAGTTCGGGCTAACTATGGCTACACCTTC
>NA|TRBJ2-1|TRBV7-9|TRBD2
CASSLASGPTYNEQFF
TGTGCCAGCAGCTTAGCTAGCGGGCCCACCTACAATGAGCAGTTCTTC
>NA|TRBJ2-2|TRBV6-1|NA
CASKETGELFF
TGTGCCAGCAAGGAGACCGGGGAGCTGTTTTTT
>NA|TRBJ2-1|TRBV28|TRBD2
CASSPTGTSRNEQFF
TGTGCCAGCAGTCCGACCGGGACTAGCCGCAATGAGCAGTTCTTC
>NA|TRBJ2-3|TRBV5-1|NA
CASSFNRDTRGDTQYF
TGCGCCAGCAGCTTTAATCGGGACACCCGAGGAGATACGCAGTATTTT
>few|TRBJ2-2|TRBV9|NA
CASSVDTGELFF
TGTGCCAGCAGCGTCGACACCGGGGAGCTGTTTTTT
>NA|TRBJ1-4|TRBV2|NA
CASSRDLTNEKLFF
TGTGCCAGCAGTCGGGATTTAACTAATGAAAAACTGTTTTTT
>NA|TRBJ1-1|TRBV6-5|NA
CASSASLNTEAFF
TGTGCCAGCAGTGCGAGCTTGAACACTGAAGCTTTCTTT
>few|TRBJ1-1|TRBV4-2|NA
CASSRRDRGTEAFF
TGTGCCAGCAGCCGTAGGGATCGGGGCACTGAAGCTTTCTTT
>NA|TRBJ2-7|TRBV9|NA
CASSAPFGREQYF
TGTGCCAGCAGCGCCCCCTTTGGGCGCGAGCAGTACTTC
>NA|TRBJ1-5|TRBV12-5|NA
CASGRGPGRLTQPQHF
TGTGCTAGTGGCCGAGGCCCTGGTAGACTTACGCAGCCCCAGCATTTT
>once|TRBJ1-5|TRBV9|NA
CASSVLQGGQPQHF
TGTGCCAGCAGCGTGCTACAGGGTGGTCAGCCCCAGCATTTT
>NA|TRBJ2-3|TRBV28|NA
CASSLTSHTDTQYF
TGTGCCAGCAGTTTAACTAGCCACACAGATACGCAGTATTTT
>NA|TRBJ1-4|TRBV4-2|TRBD1
CASSQGQGAGSTNEKLFF
TGTGCCAGCAGCCAAGGACAGGGGGCGGGATCAACTAATGAAAAACTGTTTTTT
>few|TRBJ2-3|TRBV9|TRBD1
CASSSQGGNTDTQYF
TGTGCCAGCAGCTCACAGGGGGGTAACACAGATACGCAGTATTTT
>NA|TRBJ2-7|TRBV20-1|NA
CSASQGHEQYF
TGCAGTGCTTCCCAGGGGCACGAGCAGTACTTC
>NA|TRBJ2-7|TRBV19|NA
CASSGSYEQYF
TGTGCCAGTAGTGGGAGCTACGAGCAGTACTTC
>NA|TRBJ2-7|TRBV11-1|NA
CASSLGLRDEQYF
TGTGCCAGCAGCTTAGGGCTTCGGGACGAGCAGTACTTC
>NA|TRBJ1-1|TRBV11-2|NA
CASSLDGGRTEAFF
TGTGCCAGCAGCTTGGATGGCGGGCGGACTGAAGCTTTCTTT
>NA|TRBJ1-5|TRBV10-2|TRBD1
CASSEAGGGNQPQHF
TGCGCCAGCAGTGAGGCAGGGGGTGGCAATCAGCCCCAGCATTTT